This T cell receptor (beta chain) comes out of a study of blood T cell repertoires in COVID-19. Germline trimming cut 8 bases from V and 5 bases from J; bases unmatched to any gene: 6. The CDR3 is 14 amino acids. In germline, CDR1 is LNHDA, CDR2 SQIVND (reference sequence). Data came from immunoSEQ multiplex PCR; TCRdb stores just in-frame clones and leaves some out. This table has some 90,000 clones, over 75% appearing once. The specimen was peripheral blood. V is TRBV19 and J is TRBJ1-5; 10 bases match TRBD1. This TCR came from a man in his sixties with acute or convalescent COVID-19. The CDR3 loop is CASATGGGYQPQHF. As DNA, the CDR3 is TGTGCCAGTGCGACAGGGGGCGGGTATCAGCCCCAGCATTTT. The whole variable domain, remainder taken from reference TRBV19 and TRBJ1-5, is DGGITQSPKYLFRKEGQNVTLSCEQNLNHDAMYWYRQDPGQGLRLIYYSQIVNDFQKGDIAEGYSVSREKKESFPLTVTSAQKNPTAFYLCASATGGGYQPQHFGDGTRLSIL.